This T cell receptor (beta chain) was sequenced during a study of blood T cell repertoires in COVID-19. This CDR3 is built from 13 residues. The germline gives CDR1 MGHDK, CDR2 SYGVNS. V was cut by 8 bases and J by 6 bases, with 16 bases left in between. Study processing details: Reference gene primer amplification gave nucleated cell count estimates. The repertoire was sequenced with immunoSEQ multiplex PCR; TCRdb's copy has only in-frame clones and lacks some. The D gene and trimming were derived from the DNA, and the V and J assignments and clone size from that table. The sample contains 20,000 or so clones, roughly 86% of which appear only once.

The rearrangement uses TRBV25-1 and TRBJ1-2, with D possibly TRBD1 on 6 matching bases. The sample taken for sequencing was peripheral blood. This receptor was taken from a middle-aged man with active COVID-19. CDR3 protein: CASAPAGDHGYTF. The CDR3 DNA is TGTGCCAGCGCCCCGGCAGGGGACCATGGCTACACCTTC.